This T cell receptor beta chain was found in a study of blood T cell repertoires in COVID-19. Across the whole study: Some COVID-19 samples were acute and others convalescent; all came from the United States, Italy and Spain. The cDNA or gDNA used as material had been derived from T cells, B-cell-depleted T cells, or PBMCs.

The CDR3 has 17 residues. The V segment lost 5 bases and the J segment 4 bases; nucleotides outside the gene matches: 10. The germline gives CDR1 LNHDA, CDR2 SQIVND (reference sequence). Under the authors' procedure: Reference gene primer amplification in the assay estimated nucleated cell counts. Assay: immunoSEQ multiplex PCR; the TCRdb copy retains only in-frame clones and omits some. V and J calls plus clone size are reproduced from that table; the DNA served to infer D and trimming. The table has about 180,000 clones, 80% to 90% seen once. The chain carries TRBV19 and TRBJ2-6, with TRBD1 matching 8 bases. Sequences were obtained from peripheral blood. This sequence originates from a man between 18 and 29 years old who had recovered from COVID-19. CDR3 sequence: CASSFGQGRAGANVLTF. The DNA for the CDR3 is TGTGCCAGTAGTTTCGGACAGGGCCGGGCCGGGGCCAACGTCCTGACTTTC.